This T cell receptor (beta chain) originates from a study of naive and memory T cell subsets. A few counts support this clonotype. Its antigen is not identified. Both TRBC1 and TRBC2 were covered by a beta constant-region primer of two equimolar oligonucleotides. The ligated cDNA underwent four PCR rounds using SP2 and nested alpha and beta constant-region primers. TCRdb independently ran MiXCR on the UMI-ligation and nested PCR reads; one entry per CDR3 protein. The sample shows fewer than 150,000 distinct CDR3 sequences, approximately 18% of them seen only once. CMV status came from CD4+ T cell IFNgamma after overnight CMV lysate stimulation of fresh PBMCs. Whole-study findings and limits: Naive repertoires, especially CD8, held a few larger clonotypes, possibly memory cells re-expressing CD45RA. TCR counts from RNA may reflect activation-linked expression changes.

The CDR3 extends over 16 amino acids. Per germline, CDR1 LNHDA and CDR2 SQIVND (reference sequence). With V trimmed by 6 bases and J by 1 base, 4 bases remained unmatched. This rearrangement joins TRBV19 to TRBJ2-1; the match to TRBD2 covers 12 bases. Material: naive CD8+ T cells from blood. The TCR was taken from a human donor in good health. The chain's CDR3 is CASRVLAGGSYNEQFF. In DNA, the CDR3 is TGTGCCAGTAGAGTCCTAGCGGGAGGGTCCTACAATGAGCAGTTCTTC.